This T cell receptor (beta chain) comes out of a study of control samples from healthy donors and cancer patients. This clone was seen just once. Assay: immunoSEQ multiplex PCR; the TCRdb copy retains only in-frame clones and omits some. The sample lists 350,000 to 450,000 clones, about 93% occurring once. This CDR3 region has 12 residues. Germline V gives CDR1 MDHEN, CDR2 SYDVKM. V was clipped by 3 bases and J by 4 bases, with 6 bases between them. The sequenced material came from PBMCs. The chain uses TRBV28 and TRBJ1-1, with D hard to call. This TCR was recovered from a man between 35 and 55 years old with head and neck cancer. The CDR3 is CASSFGSTEAFF. As DNA, the CDR3 is TGTGCCAGCAGTTTCGGAAGCACTGAAGCTTTCTTT.